These 15 T cell receptor beta chains originate from one sample sequenced in a study of a mutant IDH1 vaccine in newly diagnosed glioma. The repertoire was sequenced with immunoSEQ multiplex PCR; TCRdb's copy has only in-frame clones and lacks some. The sample gives under 14,000 clones, about 91% of which show up once; roughly 4.8% is in the top ten. Noted time point: week 23, last vaccination. In every dose of vaccine, 300 ug of mutant IDH1 20-mer peptide was given alongside topical imiquimod. No cognate antigen is known for these TCRs. The specimen was PBMCs, collected from a glioma patient whose treatment included an IDH1 peptide vaccine. The receptors derive from a woman aged 40 to 55 with glioma. Some clones in this sample may be carry-over from other donors' samples.

V gene TRBV15 combines with J gene TRBJ1-1; 10 bases align to TRBD1. Germline loops: CDR1 LNHNV, CDR2 YYDKDF (reference sequence). V was pared by 1 base and J by 1 base, with 0 bases of the junction left unmatched. The CDR3 totals 15 residues. For the CDR3, the DNA is TGTGCCACCAGCAGAGGGGACAGGGGGAACACTGAAGCTTTCTTT. Protein: CATSRGDRGNTEAFF.

This rearrangement joins TRBV30 to TRBJ2-7; D is unclear. Trimming pared 2 bases from V and 2 bases from J, leaving 13 bases between. In germline, CDR1 is GTSNPN, CDR2 SVGIG (reference sequence). The CDR3 loop spans 14 amino acids. The CDR3 DNA reads TGTGCCTGGAGTTCCTTCACGAGCCCCTACGAGCAGTACTTC. Translation gives CAWSSFTSPYEQYF.

V gene TRBV10-1 combines with J gene TRBJ2-7; tentative D call: TRBD1 (6 bases). The CDR3 spans 16 residues. Germline CDR1 reads WNHNN; CDR2 reads SYGVQD (reference sequence). V lost 0 bases and J 3 bases, leaving 15 bases between the germline ends. The CDR3 DNA reads as TGCGCCAGCAGTGAGTCCAAGGGGGACCGCAGCTACGAGCAGTACTTC. This sequence encodes CASSESKGDRSYEQYF.

This clone was recorded only once. The chain employs TRBV5-1 and TRBJ2-1, with TRBD2 matching over 14 bases. The V and J ends lost 3 bases and 5 bases, in that order; junction bases with no gene match: 4. Germline CDR1 reads SGHRS; CDR2 reads YFSETQ. This CDR3 has 16 amino acids. The CDR3 region is CASSWGLAGVNNEQFF. The CDR3 coding sequence is TGCGCCAGCAGCTGGGGACTAGCGGGAGTAAACAATGAGCAGTTCTTC. The variable domain in full, completed from reference TRBV5-1 and TRBJ2-1, reads KAGVTQTPRYLIKTRGQQVTLSCSPISGHRSVSWYQQTPGQGLQFLFEYFSETQRNKGNFPGRFSGRQFSNSRSEMNVSTLELGDSALYLCASSWGLAGVNNEQFFGPGTRLTVL.

V is TRBV5-1 and J is TRBJ2-1; the match to TRBD2 covers 7 bases. Per the germline V gene, CDR1 is SGHRS and CDR2 is YFSETQ. V dropped 4 bases and J dropped 1; count of bases not matched to a gene: 14. The CDR3 sequence is 18 residues long. CDR3 sequence reads: CASSLVTSLGSSYNEQFF. Written as DNA, the CDR3 is TGCGCCAGCAGCCTGGTGACTAGCTTGGGGAGTTCCTACAATGAGCAGTTCTTC.

CDR3 region: CASSLGRSYNEQFF. For the CDR3, the DNA is TGTGCCAGCAGCCTTGGACGTTCCTACAATGAGCAGTTCTTC. The V and J genes are TRBV7-2 and TRBJ2-1; D gene unclear. Germline V CDR1 and CDR2: SGHTA, FQGNSA. CDR3 length: 14 amino acids. V was shortened by 5 bases and J by 1 base, with 9 bases between the two germline ends.

V is TRBV18 and J is TRBJ1-1; TRBD1 aligns across 8 bases. CDR1 is KGHSH and CDR2 is LQKENI in the germline V gene. The trim removed 2 bases at V and 1 base at J, leaving 9 bases unmatched. The CDR3 consists of 17 residues. The chain's CDR3 is CASSPTGTGSWNTEAFF. Written as DNA, the CDR3 is TGTGCCAGCTCACCAACCGGGACAGGTTCGTGGAACACTGAAGCTTTCTTT.

Only one count was recorded for this clone. Sequence at one end of the junction differs from germline and may be a read error. CDR3 amino acids: CAGSPTTGAGEQYF. The CDR3 DNA is TGTGCCGGCAGTCCGACGACAGGGGCGGGTGAGCAGTACTTC. This rearrangement joins TRBV27 to TRBJ2-7; TRBD1 agrees at 8 bases. Germline V gene sequence: CDR1 MNHEY, CDR2 SMNVEV (reference sequence). This CDR3 comprises 14 residues.

J is TRBJ2-2 and V is TRBV27; the D call may be TRBD1 or TRBD2 (6 bases each). The CDR3 length is 16 residues. The germline V and J ends were trimmed by 7 bases and 0 bases, with 15 bases remaining between them. CDR1 is MNHEY and CDR2 is SMNVEV in the germline V gene (reference sequence). The CDR3 is CASKRGTAANTGELFF. CDR3 nucleotides: TGTGCCAGCAAGAGGGGGACTGCGGCGAACACCGGGGAGCTGTTTTTT.

The chain is built from TRBV29-1 and TRBJ1-1; D not certain. Germline V gene sequence: CDR1 SQVTM, CDR2 ANQGSEA. CDR3 length equals 12 residues. The ends were cut back, 4 bases at V and 0 bases at J, with 6 bases in the middle. The CDR3 DNA sequence: TGCAGCGTTGTACAGCTGAACACTGAAGCTTTCTTT. It is translated as CSVVQLNTEAFF.

This sequence joins TRBV6-5 and TRBJ1-1; 10 bases fit TRBD1. Germline CDR1 MNHEY, CDR2 SVGAGI. The length of the CDR3 is 15 residues. With 5 bases clipped from V and 4 bases from J, the junction kept 7 bases outside the gene matches. The CDR3 protein is CASSQTGGGGTEAFF. CDR3 sequence (DNA): TGTGCCAGCAGTCAGACAGGGGGCGGAGGCACTGAAGCTTTCTTT.

J is TRBJ2-7 and V is TRBV6-1; D may be TRBD1 (6 bases). The CDR3 extends over 14 amino acids. Germline V gives CDR1 MNHNS, CDR2 SASEGT. Trimming shortened V by 1 base and J by 2 bases, and 9 bases separated the two germline ends. The CDR3 coding sequence is TGTGCCAGCAGTGAAGACAGGGAACCCTACGAGCAGTACTTC. It translates to CASSEDREPYEQYF.

The CDR3 nucleotides are TGCGCCAGCAGCTCCTCACAGGGATCTCATGGCTACACCTTC. Residues: CASSSSQGSHGYTF. The chain couples TRBV5-1 to TRBJ1-2, with D possibly being TRBD1 (6 bases). Germline V gene lookup returns CDR1 SGHRS and CDR2 YFSETQ. The CDR3 is 14 residues long. The ends were cut back, 3 bases at V and 6 bases at J, with 15 bases in the middle.

Only one count was recorded for this clone. The chain recombines TRBV27 with TRBJ2-1, with 11 nucleotides matching TRBD1. The J segment lost 6 bases and the V segment lost 6 bases, leaving 7 bases of the junction unmatched. Germline values: CDR1 MNHEY, CDR2 SMNVEV (reference sequence). The CDR3 contains 15 residues. DNA of the CDR3: TGTGCCAGCAGCGACGGGACAGGGGGTTCCAATGAGCAGTTCTTC. It codes for CASSDGTGGSNEQFF.

The genes are TRBV6-1 and TRBJ1-3; unclear D gene. Germline assignment: CDR1 MNHNS and CDR2 SASEGT. This CDR3 spans 17 amino acids. V was clipped by 0 bases and J by 2 bases, with 14 bases between them. The CDR3 DNA follows: TGTGCCAGCAGTGAAGCGCTTGGCAGCCTCACTGGAAACACCATATATTTT. This encodes CASSEALGSLTGNTIYF.